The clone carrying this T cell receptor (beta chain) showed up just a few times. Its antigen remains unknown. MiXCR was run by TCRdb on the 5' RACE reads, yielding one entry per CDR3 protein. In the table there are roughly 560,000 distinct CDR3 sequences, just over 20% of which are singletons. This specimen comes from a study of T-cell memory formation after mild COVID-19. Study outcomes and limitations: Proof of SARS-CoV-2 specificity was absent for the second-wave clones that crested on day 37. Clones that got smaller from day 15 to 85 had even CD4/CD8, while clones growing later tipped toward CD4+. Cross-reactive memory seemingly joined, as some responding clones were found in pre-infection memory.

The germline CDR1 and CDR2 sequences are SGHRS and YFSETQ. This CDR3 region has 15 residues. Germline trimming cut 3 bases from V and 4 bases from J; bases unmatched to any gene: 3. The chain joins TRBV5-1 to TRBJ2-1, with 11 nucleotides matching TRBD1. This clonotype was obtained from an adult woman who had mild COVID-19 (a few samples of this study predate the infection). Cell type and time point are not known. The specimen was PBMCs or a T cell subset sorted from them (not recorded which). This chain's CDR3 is CASSYGQGAYNEQFF. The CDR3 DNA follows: TGCGCCAGCAGCTATGGACAGGGGGCTTACAATGAGCAGTTCTTC.